This T cell receptor beta chain was obtained from a study of spatial heterogeneity in lung cancer. General study points: Intratumoral expanded alpha and beta TCR counts were found to track tumor mutation counts.

Individual TCR cDNA molecules each bore their own unique molecular identifier. TCRdb independently ran MiXCR on the 5' RACE reads; one entry per CDR3 protein. The table shows some 5,500 distinct CDR3 sequences, with 9.1% occurring only once. The CDR3 is 15 amino acids. Germline CDR1 and CDR2: SGHTA and FQGNSA. The time point is: sample taken at primary tumor resection. Researchers sequenced whole RNA taken from tumor, nontumor lung or frozen PBMC without sorting. This clonotype has a count of ten or more. Its target is not known. At one of its ends the junction is not consistent with the germline gene, which may arise from a read error.

The specimen comprised lung tumor tissue, sampled at surgery. This receptor was identified in a female donor with early-stage non-small cell lung cancer. This chain connects TRBV7-2 to TRBJ2-1; 7 nucleotides agree with TRBD2. CDR3 nucleotide sequence: TGTGCCAGCAGCCGGACTAGACCCTCCTTCAATGAGCAGTTCTTC. This translates into CASSRTRPSFNEQFF.